This T cell receptor beta chain was identified in a study of post-analysis software for immune sequencing data. Study in general: The study covered relapsing-remitting, secondary progressive and progressive-relapsing courses of multiple sclerosis.

Tagging with unique molecular identifiers was a feature of the TCR beta cDNA libraries. The yield from roughly 1 to 10 million T cells was around 500,000 cDNA molecules in total. Using its own MiXCR run on the PCR reads, TCRdb lists one record per CDR3 protein. The sample lists about 760,000 distinct CDR3 sequences; 30% were seen once. As concerns this clonotype: What it binds is not known.

There are 15 residues in the CDR3. Germline V CDR1 and CDR2: LNHDA, SQIVND (reference sequence). V lost 3 bases and J 7 bases, leaving 16 bases between the germline ends. The study, taken as a whole, reports: Those samples that were prepared in the same batch co-clustered strongly by F measure. The five TRBV segments detected at higher frequency in patients than in controls included TRBV5-6, TRBV5-1 and TRBV20-1.

The source of this sequence is a girl aged 10 to 17 with multiple sclerosis. This chain joins TRBV19 and TRBJ2-1, with D possibly called TRBD1 or TRBD2 (5 bases each). Sequencing was performed on blood. CDR3 coding DNA: TGTGCCAGTAGTATGGGACGCCCGGTAGCGAATGAGCAGTTCTTC. This translates into CASSMGRPVANEQFF. The full variable domain, with the rest looked up from reference TRBV19 and TRBJ2-1, is DGGITQSPKYLFRKEGQNVTLSCEQNLNHDAMYWYRQDPGQGLRLIYYSQIVNDFQKGDIAEGYSVSREKKESFPLTVTSAQKNPTAFYLCASSMGRPVANEQFFGPGTRLTVL.